This T cell receptor beta chain was sequenced in a study of T cells after yellow fever vaccination. Findings of the study overall: Faster peaking, at day 5 versus 15, marked a secondary response that was weaker.

TCRdb ran MiXCR on the 5' RACE reads and lists one entry per CDR3 protein. This repertoire shows about 320,000 distinct CDR3 sequences, 4% to 5.5% found once; its top ten account for 19%. There are many counts of this clonotype. Its antigen is unidentified. CDR3 length equals 17 residues. Germline assignment: CDR1 MGHRA and CDR2 YSYEKL. Trimming stripped 1 base from V and 0 bases from J, with 13 bases between. This TCR came from a man younger than 35 who received the YFV17D yellow fever vaccine. The specimen was PBMCs, collected 15 days after the yellow fever booster vaccination. J is TRBJ2-4 and V is TRBV4-1, with D uncertain. CDR3: CASSQGIMGLAKNIQYF. CDR3 nucleotide sequence: TGCGCCAGCAGCCAAGGGATTATGGGGTTAGCCAAAAACATTCAGTACTTC.